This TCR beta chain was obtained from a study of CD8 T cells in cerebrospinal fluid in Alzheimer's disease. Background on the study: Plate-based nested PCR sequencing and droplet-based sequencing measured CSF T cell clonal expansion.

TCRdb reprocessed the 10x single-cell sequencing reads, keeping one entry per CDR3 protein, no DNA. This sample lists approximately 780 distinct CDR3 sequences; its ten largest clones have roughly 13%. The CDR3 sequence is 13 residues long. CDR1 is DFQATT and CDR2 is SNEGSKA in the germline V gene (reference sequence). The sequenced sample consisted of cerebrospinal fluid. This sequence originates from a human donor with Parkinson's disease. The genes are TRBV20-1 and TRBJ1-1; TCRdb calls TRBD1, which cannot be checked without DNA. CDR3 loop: CSAARGAGDEAFF.